This passage covers 3 T cell receptor beta chains from one sample sequenced in a study of shared T cell receptors in the human thymus. Some clones are missing from TCRdb's copy, which holds only in-frame ones; the method was immunoSEQ multiplex PCR. The table shows some 700,000 clones, with 80% to 90% occurring only once. This sample also belongs to another study, concerning human thymus T cells.

Sequencing used thymocytes. The receptors derive from a girl under three years old with a congenital heart defect.

This rearrangement joins TRBV28 to TRBJ1-6; perhaps TRBD1 as D (5 bases). The CDR3 spans 18 residues. The germline V and J ends were trimmed by 5 bases and 9 bases, with 26 bases remaining between them. Looked up from germline, CDR1 is MDHEN and CDR2 is SYDVKM. As DNA, the CDR3 is TGTGCCAGCAGTCCCATTTTCGCTATACAGGTCCTTGGTTCACCCCTCCACTTT. It encodes CASSPIFAIQVLGSPLHF.

The CDR3 bases are TGTGCCAGCAGTGAAGCGAGGGGACAGGGCAATGAGCAGTTCTTC. Translated: CASSEARGQGNEQFF. The chain uses TRBV2 and TRBJ2-1, with 9 bases aligning to TRBD1. The length of the CDR3 is 15 residues. Trimming at V came to 0 bases and at J to 6 bases, leaving 3 bases not matched to a gene. Per the germline V gene, CDR1 is SNHLY and CDR2 is FYNNEI.

The sample holds a few counts of this clone. The genes are TRBV27 and TRBJ2-5, with unresolved D. The CDR3 loop spans 13 amino acids. The V gene's germline CDR1 is MNHEY and CDR2 SMNVEV (reference sequence). Deletions cut 9 bases from V and 2 bases from J, with 13 bases between. CDR3 in amino acids: CASSTPRQETQYF. DNA of the CDR3: TGTGCCAGTTCAACCCCGAGACAAGAGACCCAGTACTTC.